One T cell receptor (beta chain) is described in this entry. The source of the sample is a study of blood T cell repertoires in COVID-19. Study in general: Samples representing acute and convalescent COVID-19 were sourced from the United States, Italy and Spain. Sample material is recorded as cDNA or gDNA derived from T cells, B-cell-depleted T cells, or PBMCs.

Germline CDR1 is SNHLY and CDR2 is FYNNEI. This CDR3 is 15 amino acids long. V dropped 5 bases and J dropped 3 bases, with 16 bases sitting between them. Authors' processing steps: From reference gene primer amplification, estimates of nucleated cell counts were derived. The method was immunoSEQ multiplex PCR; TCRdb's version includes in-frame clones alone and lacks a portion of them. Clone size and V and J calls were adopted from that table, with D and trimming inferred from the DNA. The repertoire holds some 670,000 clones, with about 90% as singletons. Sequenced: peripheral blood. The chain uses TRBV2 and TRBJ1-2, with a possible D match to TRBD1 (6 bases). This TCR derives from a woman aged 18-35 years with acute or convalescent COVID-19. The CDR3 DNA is TGTGCCAGCAGTACCCCAGGGGCCGGTGACTATGGCTACACCTTC. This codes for CASSTPGAGDYGYTF. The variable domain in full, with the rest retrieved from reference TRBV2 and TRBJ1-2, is EPEVTQTPSHQVTQMGQEVILRCVPISNHLYFYWYRQILGQKVEFLVSFYNNEISEKSEIFDDQFSVERPDGSNFTLKIRSTKLEDSAMYFCASSTPGAGDYGYTFGSGTRLTVV.